The sequence of this TCR beta chain was determined in a study of cytomegalovirus exposure and HLA in healthy donors. General study findings and limits: As a later analysis revealed, most CMV-associated TCR beta chains appeared HLA-restricted. A further, later analysis showed that HLA-associated TCR beta chains (compared with equally common others) were more clonally expanded. Presence/absence analyses rested on an assumption that sequencing depth was roughly uniform across donors.

Amplification used 60 Vbeta primers and 13 Jbeta primers. The protocol was immunoSEQ multiplex PCR, while the TCRdb copy is restricted to in-frame clones and leaves out a portion. Listed are 95,000 to 150,000 clones; about 2.2% falls within the top ten. Concerning this clone itself: Its antigen is still unknown.

The CDR3 is made up of 15 amino acids. Germline V gives CDR1 MDHEN, CDR2 SYDVKM. With 6 bases removed from V and 7 bases from J, the gap between germline ends came to 18 bases. The TCR comes from a middle-aged man in good health and CMV-seronegative. Sequences were obtained from PBMCs. The chain has TRBV28 and TRBJ1-4; D is possibly TRBD1 (6 bases). This CDR3 reads CASSPLGQMVEKLFF. The CDR3 DNA reads as TGTGCCAGCAGCCCACTTGGACAGATGGTTGAAAAACTGTTTTTT.